This is a list of T cell receptor beta chains from one sample in a study of cytomegalovirus exposure and HLA in healthy donors. Profiling relied on immunoSEQ multiplex PCR, and the TCRdb table lists in-frame clones only, not all of them. The top ten clones hold about a fifth of a sample with 55,000 to 80,000 clones, approximately 70% of them seen once. The sequencing input was PBMCs. These receptors were collected from a man aged 35-49 years in good health and CMV-seropositive. The CDR3 runs from the conserved cysteine through the conserved F or W. Each record gives: J gene, V gene, D gene, clone size, CDR3 protein, CDR3 DNA. A D gene is named only where the DNA matches it firmly. Size values are once, few and many counts, or a class for expanded clones, and some rows have none.

TRBJ2-7 | TRBV6-5 | . | . | CASSYPPTGEQYF | TGTGCCAGCAGTTACCCCCCCACAGGAGAGCAGTACTTC
TRBJ1-1 | TRBV19 | . | . | CASSFAGDGTEAFF | TGTGCCAGTAGTTTTGCAGGGGACGGCACTGAAGCTTTCTTT
TRBJ2-7 | TRBV11-3 | TRBD1 | . | CASSQRQKGAYEQYF | TGTGCCAGTAGCCAGAGGCAGAAGGGGGCATACGAGCAGTACTTC
TRBJ1-3 | TRBV18 | TRBD1 | . | CASSPRGTDGNTIYF | TGTGCCAGCTCACCACGAGGGACAGATGGAAACACCATATATTTT
TRBJ1-3 | TRBV7-9 | TRBD1 | few | CASSNTGVGNTIYF | TGTGCCAGCAGCAATACAGGGGTCGGAAACACCATATATTTT
TRBJ1-6 | TRBV19 | TRBD1 | . | CASSSPGQGRPPLHF | TGTGCCAGTAGTTCCCCAGGACAGGGCCGTCCACCCCTCCACTTT
TRBJ2-1 | TRBV27 | TRBD2 | . | CASRAGGPYNEQFF | TGTGCCAGCAGAGCGGGGGGGCCCTACAATGAGCAGTTCTTC
TRBJ2-7 | TRBV9 | TRBD1 | . | CASSVVDRGIYEQYF | TGTGCCAGCAGCGTAGTGGACAGGGGTATCTACGAGCAGTACTTC
TRBJ1-5 | TRBV7-9 | . | . | CASSATGGETNQPQHF | TGTGCCAGCAGCGCCACCGGGGGGGAAACAAATCAGCCCCAGCATTTT
TRBJ1-6 | TRBV19 | . | . | CASSRRQNSPLHF | TGTGCCAGTAGTAGGCGGCAGAATTCACCCCTCCACTTT
TRBJ1-4 | TRBV7-6 | . | . | CASSSDWGKTVFF | TGTGCCAGCAGCTCCGACTGGGGCAAAACGGTGTTTTTT
TRBJ2-7 | TRBV4-1 | . | . | CASSHRPGQFSYEQYF | TGCGCCAGCAGCCACAGACCGGGACAATTCTCCTACGAGCAGTACTTC
TRBJ2-2 | TRBV11-2 | TRBD2 | . | CASSTSGGSISGELFF | TGTGCCAGCAGCACTAGCGGGGGGTCGATTTCCGGGGAGCTGTTTTTT
TRBJ1-5 | TRBV10-3 | . | once | CAISDSGRWQPQHF | TGTGCCATCAGTGACTCTGGGAGATGGCAGCCCCAGCATTTT
TRBJ1-2 | TRBV2 | . | . | CASREANYGYTF | TGTGCCAGCAGGGAGGCTAACTATGGCTACACCTTC
TRBJ1-6 | TRBV4-2 | TRBD1 | . | CASSQDRNRGNSPLHF | TGTGCCAGCAGCCAAGATCGGAACAGGGGTAATTCACCCCTCCACTTT
TRBJ1-4 | TRBV19 | . | few | CASKQARVEKLFF | TGTGCCAGTAAACAGGCCCGGGTTGAAAAACTGTTTTTT
TRBJ1-1 | TRBV4-3 | . | . | CASSQEVGNTEAFF | TGCGCCAGCAGCCAAGAAGTCGGGAACACTGAAGCTTTCTTT
TRBJ1-5 | TRBV6-5 | . | . | CASSYLGVNQPQHF | TGTGCCAGCAGTTACCTGGGAGTGAATCAGCCCCAGCATTTT
TRBJ2-7 | TRBV6-5 | TRBD2 | few | CASHTTGLVAEQYF | TGTGCCAGCCACACCACGGGACTAGTCGCCGAGCAGTACTTC
TRBJ2-3 | TRBV4-1 | . | once | CASSQSEAGRTDTQYF | TGCGCCAGCAGCCAATCTGAGGCAGGGAGGACAGATACGCAGTATTTT
TRBJ2-2 | TRBV7-2 | . | . | CASSFYVSTGELFF | TGTGCCAGCAGCTTTTACGTCAGCACCGGGGAGCTGTTTTTT
TRBJ2-7 | TRBV6-5 | TRBD1 | . | CASSYRDRRYEQYF | TGTGCCAGCAGTTACCGGGACAGACGCTACGAGCAGTACTTC